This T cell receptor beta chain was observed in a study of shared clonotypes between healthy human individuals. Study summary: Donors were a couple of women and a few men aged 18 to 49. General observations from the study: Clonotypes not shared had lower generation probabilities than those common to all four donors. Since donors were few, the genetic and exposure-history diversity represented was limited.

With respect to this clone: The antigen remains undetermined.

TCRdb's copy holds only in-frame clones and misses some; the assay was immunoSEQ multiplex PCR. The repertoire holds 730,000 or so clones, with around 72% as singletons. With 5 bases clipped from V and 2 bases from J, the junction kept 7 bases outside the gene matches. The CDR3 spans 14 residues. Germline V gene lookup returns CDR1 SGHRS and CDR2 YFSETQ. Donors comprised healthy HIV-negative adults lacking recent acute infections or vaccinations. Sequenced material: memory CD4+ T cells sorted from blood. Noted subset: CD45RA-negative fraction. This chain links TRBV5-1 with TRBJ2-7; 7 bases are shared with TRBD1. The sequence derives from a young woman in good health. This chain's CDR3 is CASSVGQAPYEQYF. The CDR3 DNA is TGCGCCAGCAGTGTCGGACAGGCACCCTACGAGCAGTACTTC.